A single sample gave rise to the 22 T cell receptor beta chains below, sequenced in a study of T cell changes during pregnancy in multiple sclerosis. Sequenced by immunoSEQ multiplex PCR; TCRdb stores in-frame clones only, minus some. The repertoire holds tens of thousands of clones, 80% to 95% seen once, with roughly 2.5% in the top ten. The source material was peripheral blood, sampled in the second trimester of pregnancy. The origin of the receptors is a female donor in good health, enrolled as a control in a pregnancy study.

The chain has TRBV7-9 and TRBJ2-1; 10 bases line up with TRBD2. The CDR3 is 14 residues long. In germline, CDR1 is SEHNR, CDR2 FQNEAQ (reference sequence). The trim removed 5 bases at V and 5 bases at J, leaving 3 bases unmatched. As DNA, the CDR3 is TGTGCCAGCAGCAGGACTAGCGGTCACAATGAGCAGTTCTTC. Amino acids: CASSRTSGHNEQFF.

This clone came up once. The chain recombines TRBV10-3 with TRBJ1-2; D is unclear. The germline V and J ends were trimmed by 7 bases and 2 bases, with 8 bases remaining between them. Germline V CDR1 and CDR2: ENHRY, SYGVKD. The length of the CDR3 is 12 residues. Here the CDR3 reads CAIIDLNYGYTF. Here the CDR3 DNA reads TGTGCCATCATTGACCTCAACTATGGCTACACCTTC.

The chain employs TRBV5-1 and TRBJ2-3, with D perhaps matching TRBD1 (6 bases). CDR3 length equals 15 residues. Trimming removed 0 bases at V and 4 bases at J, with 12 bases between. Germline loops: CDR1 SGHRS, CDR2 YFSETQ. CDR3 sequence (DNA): TGCGCCAGCAGCTTGGGACCGCCAGGGGCAGATACGCAGTATTTT. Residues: CASSLGPPGADTQYF.

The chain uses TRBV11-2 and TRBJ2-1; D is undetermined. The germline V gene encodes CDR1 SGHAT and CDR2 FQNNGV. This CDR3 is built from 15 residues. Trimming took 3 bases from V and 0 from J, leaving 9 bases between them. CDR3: CASSFGPSSYNEQFF. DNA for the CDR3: TGTGCCAGCAGCTTTGGGCCGAGCTCCTACAATGAGCAGTTCTTC.

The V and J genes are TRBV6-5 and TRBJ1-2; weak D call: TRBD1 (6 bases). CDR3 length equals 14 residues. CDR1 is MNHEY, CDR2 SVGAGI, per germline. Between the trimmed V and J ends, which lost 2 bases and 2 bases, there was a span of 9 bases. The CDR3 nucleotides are TGTGCCAGCAGTTACGGGGGCAGGAACTATGGCTACACCTTC. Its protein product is CASSYGGRNYGYTF.

CDR3 DNA: TGTGCCAGCAGTGTCTCAGCGGGTAGCACAGATACGCAGTATTTT. Protein product: CASSVSAGSTDTQYF. V usage is TRBV6-1 and J usage is TRBJ2-3; D might be TRBD2 (6 bases). From germline, CDR1 is MNHNS and CDR2 SASEGT. CDR3 length equals 15 residues. With 4 bases removed from V and 0 bases from J, the gap between germline ends came to 11 bases.

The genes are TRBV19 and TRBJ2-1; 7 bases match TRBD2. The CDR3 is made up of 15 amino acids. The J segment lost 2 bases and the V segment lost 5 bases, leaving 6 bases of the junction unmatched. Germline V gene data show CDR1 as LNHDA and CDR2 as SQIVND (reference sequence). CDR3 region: CASSVQRGPYNEQFF. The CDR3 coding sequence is TGTGCCAGTAGTGTCCAGCGGGGCCCCTACAATGAGCAGTTCTTC.

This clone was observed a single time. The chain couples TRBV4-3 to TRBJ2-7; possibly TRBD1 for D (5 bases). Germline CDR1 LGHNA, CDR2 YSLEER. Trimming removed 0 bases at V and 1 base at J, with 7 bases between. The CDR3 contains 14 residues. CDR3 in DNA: TGCGCCAGCAGCCAAGATGGGGCATCCTACGAGCAGTACTTC. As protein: CASSQDGASYEQYF.

DNA of the CDR3: TGCAGCGTTAGAAATTCAGGGTCCGGCGTCATAGAGACCCAGTACTTC. Translation gives CSVRNSGSGVIETQYF. This rearrangement joins TRBV29-1 to TRBJ2-5; a weak D match, TRBD1 (5 bases). Germline loops: CDR1 SQVTM, CDR2 ANQGSEA. The CDR3 is made up of 16 amino acids. With 5 bases removed from V and 4 bases from J, the gap between germline ends came to 23 bases. Filled out from reference TRBV29-1 and TRBJ2-5, the complete variable domain reads SAVISQKPSRDICQRGTSLTIQCQVDSQVTMMFWYRQQPGQSLTLIATANQGSEATYESGFVIDKFPISRPNLTFSTLTVSNMSPEDSSIYLCSVRNSGSGVIETQYFGPGTRLLVL.

The CDR3 region is CATSIGGAEETQYF. The DNA for the CDR3 is TGTGCCACCAGTATCGGGGGGGCCGAGGAGACCCAGTACTTC. V usage is TRBV15 and J usage is TRBJ2-5, with 8 bases fitting TRBD2. J lost 5 bases, V lost 6 bases, and 8 bases had no gene match. CDR1 is LNHNV, CDR2 YYDKDF, per germline (reference sequence). There are 14 residues in the CDR3. The variable domain in full, with the rest retrieved from reference TRBV15 and TRBJ2-5, is DAMVIQNPRYQVTQFGKPVTLSCSQTLNHNVMYWYQQKSSQAPKLLFHYYDKDFNNEADTPDNFQSRRPNTSFCFLDIRSPGLGDTAMYLCATSIGGAEETQYFGPGTRLLVL.

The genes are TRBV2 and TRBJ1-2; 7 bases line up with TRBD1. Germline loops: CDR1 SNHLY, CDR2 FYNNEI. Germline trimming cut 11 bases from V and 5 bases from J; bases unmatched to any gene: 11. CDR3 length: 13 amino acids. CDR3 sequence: CASRYGTEYGYTF. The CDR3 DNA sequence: TGTGCCTCCCGTTACGGGACAGAGTATGGCTACACCTTC.

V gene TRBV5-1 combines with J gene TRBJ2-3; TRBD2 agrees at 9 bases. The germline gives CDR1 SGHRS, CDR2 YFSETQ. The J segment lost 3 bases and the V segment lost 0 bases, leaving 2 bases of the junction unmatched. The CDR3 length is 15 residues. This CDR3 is CASSLVLAGTDTQYF. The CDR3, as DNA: TGCGCCAGCAGCTTGGTTCTAGCGGGGACAGATACGCAGTATTTT.

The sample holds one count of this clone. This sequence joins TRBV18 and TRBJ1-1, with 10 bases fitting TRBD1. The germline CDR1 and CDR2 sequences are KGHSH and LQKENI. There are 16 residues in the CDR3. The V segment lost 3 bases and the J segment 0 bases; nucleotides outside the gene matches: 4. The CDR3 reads CASSPLGTGVNTEAFF. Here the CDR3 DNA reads TGTGCCAGCTCACCTTTGGGGACAGGGGTGAACACTGAAGCTTTCTTT.

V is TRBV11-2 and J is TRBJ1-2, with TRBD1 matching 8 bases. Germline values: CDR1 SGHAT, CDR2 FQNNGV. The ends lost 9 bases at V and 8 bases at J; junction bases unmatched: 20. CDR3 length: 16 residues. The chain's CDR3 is CASTGQGGVPPRGYTF. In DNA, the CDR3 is TGTGCCAGTACCGGACAGGGAGGGGTACCACCGCGGGGCTACACCTTC. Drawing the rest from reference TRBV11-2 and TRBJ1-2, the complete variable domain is EAGVAQSPRYKIIEKRQSVAFWCNPISGHATLYWYQQILGQGPKLLIQFQNNGVVDDSQLPKDRFSAERLKGVDSTLKIQPAKLEDSAVYLCASTGQGGVPPRGYTFGSGTRLTVV.

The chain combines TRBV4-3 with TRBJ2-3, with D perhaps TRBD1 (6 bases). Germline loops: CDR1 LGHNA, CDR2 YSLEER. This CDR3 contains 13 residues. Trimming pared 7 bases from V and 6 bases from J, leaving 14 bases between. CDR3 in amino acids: CASTNRDGDTQYF. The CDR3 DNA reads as TGCGCCAGCACCAACAGGGACGGGGATACGCAGTATTTT.

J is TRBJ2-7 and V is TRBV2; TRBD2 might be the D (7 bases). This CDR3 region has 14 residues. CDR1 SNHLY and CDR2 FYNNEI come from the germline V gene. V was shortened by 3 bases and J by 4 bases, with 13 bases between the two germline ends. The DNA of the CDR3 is TGTGCCAGCAGTGAGGGAGGGGGGCCTTACGAGCAGTACTTC. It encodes CASSEGGGPYEQYF.

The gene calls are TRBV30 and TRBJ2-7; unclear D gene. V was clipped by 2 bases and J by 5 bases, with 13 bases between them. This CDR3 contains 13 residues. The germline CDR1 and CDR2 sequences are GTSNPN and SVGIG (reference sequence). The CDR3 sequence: CAWSSLIGNEQYF. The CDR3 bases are TGTGCCTGGAGTTCACTTATCGGTAACGAGCAGTACTTC.

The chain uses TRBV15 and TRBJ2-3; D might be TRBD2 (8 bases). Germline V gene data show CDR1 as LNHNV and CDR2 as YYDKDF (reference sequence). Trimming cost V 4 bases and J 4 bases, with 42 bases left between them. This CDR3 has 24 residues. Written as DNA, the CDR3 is TGTGCCACCAGCATTTCCCCCCCCGAGATGAAACTAGCGGTAACCACAGGGGCATCAGATACGCAGTATTTT. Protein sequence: CATSISPPEMKLAVTTGASDTQYF.

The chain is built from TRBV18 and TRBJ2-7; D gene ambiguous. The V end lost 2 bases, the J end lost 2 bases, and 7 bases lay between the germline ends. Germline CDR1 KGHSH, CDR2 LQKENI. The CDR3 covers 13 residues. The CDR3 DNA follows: TGTGCCAGCTCACCAAGCCTCACCTACGAGCAGTACTTC. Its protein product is CASSPSLTYEQYF.

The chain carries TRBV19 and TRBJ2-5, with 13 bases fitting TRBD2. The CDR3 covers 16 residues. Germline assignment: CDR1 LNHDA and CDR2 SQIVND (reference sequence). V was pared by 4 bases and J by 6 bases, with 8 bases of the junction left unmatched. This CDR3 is CASSTVLAGGGKTQYF. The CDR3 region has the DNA TGTGCCAGTAGTACTGTACTAGCGGGAGGGGGAAAGACCCAGTACTTC.

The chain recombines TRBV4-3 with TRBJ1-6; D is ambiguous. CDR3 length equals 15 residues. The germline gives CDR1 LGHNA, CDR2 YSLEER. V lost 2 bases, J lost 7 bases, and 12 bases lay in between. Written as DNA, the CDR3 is TGCGCCAGCAGCCAAAAATCCGGCGGGAATTCACCCCTCCACTTT. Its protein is CASSQKSGGNSPLHF.

CDR3 region: CASSETLLLPGWSGYTF. Here the CDR3 DNA reads TGCGCCAGCAGTGAGACCCTACTTCTACCCGGATGGAGTGGCTACACCTTC. The chain couples TRBV10-2 to TRBJ1-2; D not certain. Looked up from germline, CDR1 is WSHSY and CDR2 is SAAADI. The CDR3 is made up of 17 amino acids. Trimming cost V 2 bases and J 7 bases, with 23 bases left between them.